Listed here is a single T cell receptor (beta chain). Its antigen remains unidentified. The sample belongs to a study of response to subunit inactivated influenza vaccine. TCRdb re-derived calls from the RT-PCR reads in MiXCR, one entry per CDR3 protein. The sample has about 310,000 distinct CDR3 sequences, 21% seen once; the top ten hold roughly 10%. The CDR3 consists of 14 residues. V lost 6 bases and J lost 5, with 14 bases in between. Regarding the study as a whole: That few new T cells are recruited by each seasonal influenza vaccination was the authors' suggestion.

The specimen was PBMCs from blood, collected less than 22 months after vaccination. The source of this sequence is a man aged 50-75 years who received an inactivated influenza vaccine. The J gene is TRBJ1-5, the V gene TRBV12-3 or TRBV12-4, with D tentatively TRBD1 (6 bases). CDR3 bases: TGTGCCAGCAGCGGTACAGGGAAGGATCAGCCCCAGCATTTT. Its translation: CASSGTGKDQPQHF.